These 15 T cell receptor beta chains came from one sample sequenced in a study of control samples from healthy donors and cancer patients. TCRdb's table, derived via immunoSEQ multiplex PCR, lists solely in-frame clones and lacks some. The sample's table shows about 200,000 clones. Sequencing input: blood. These receptors were taken from a woman aged 30 to 39 in good health.

The V gene is TRBV27, the J gene TRBJ1-6; D might be TRBD1 (6 bases). The CDR3 covers 15 residues. Trimming took 3 bases from V and 2 from J, leaving 8 bases between them. From germline, CDR1 is MNHEY and CDR2 SMNVEV (reference sequence). The CDR3 DNA reads TGTGCCAGCAGTTTGCAGGGGACCTATAATTCACCCCTCCACTTT. It yields the protein CASSLQGTYNSPLHF.

This chain uses TRBV6-7 with TRBJ2-2, with no clear D. TRBV6-7 is filed as an ORF, its function uncertain. The CDR3 is 12 residues long. The V end lost 3 bases, the J end lost 5 bases, and 4 bases lay between the germline ends. As DNA, the CDR3 is TGTGCCAGCAGTTATTGGACCGGGGAGCTGTTTTTT. It codes for CASSYWTGELFF.

The rearrangement links TRBV27 to TRBJ2-7, with 8 bases that match TRBD1. Losses at the gene ends were 4 bases for V and 6 bases for J; bases not matched to a gene: 11. Germline loops: CDR1 MNHEY, CDR2 SMNVEV (reference sequence). There are 15 residues in the CDR3. CDR3 loop: CASSSAGTGMSEQYF. CDR3 DNA: TGTGCCAGCAGTTCGGCCGGGACAGGCATGAGCGAGCAGTACTTC.

The chain couples TRBV18 to TRBJ1-5, with D hard to call. V lost 0 bases, J lost 5 bases, and 2 bases lay in between. CDR1 is KGHSH, CDR2 LQKENI, per germline. The length of the CDR3 is 12 residues. CDR3 nucleotides: TGTGCCAGCTCACCACCGCATCAGCCCCAGCATTTT. Translation: CASSPPHQPQHF.

The rearrangement uses TRBV5-3 and TRBJ2-7; no clear D. TRBV5-3 qualifies as an ORF whose function is uncertain. CDR3 size: 11 residues. V was pared by 0 bases and J by 4 bases, with 2 bases between. In DNA form, the CDR3 reads TGTGCCAGAAGCTTGGGGTACGAGCAGTACTTC. Its translation is CARSLGYEQYF.

The V call is TRBV9, the J call TRBJ1-2; D perhaps matches TRBD1 (5 bases). The germline V gene encodes CDR1 SGDLS and CDR2 YYNGEE. The CDR3 loop spans 12 amino acids. V dropped 5 bases and J dropped 7 bases, with 12 bases sitting between them. The CDR3 nucleotides are TGTGCCAGCAGTCAGAGGAGGGGTGGCTACACCTTC. Translating it yields CASSQRRGGYTF.

The rearrangement uses TRBV11-2 and TRBJ1-3; tentatively, D is TRBD1 (5 bases). Germline CDR1 SGHAT, CDR2 FQNNGV. The CDR3 consists of 16 residues. Trimming stripped 0 bases from V and 4 bases from J, with 13 bases between. The CDR3 is CASSLDAGREGNTIYF. CDR3 nucleotides: TGTGCCAGCAGCTTAGACGCGGGGCGAGAAGGAAACACCATATATTTT.

The chain uses TRBV25-1 and TRBJ1-3, with 7 nucleotides matching TRBD1. Losses at the gene ends were 4 bases for V and 4 bases for J; bases not matched to a gene: 7. The CDR3 runs 15 residues. CDR1 and CDR2 from the germline V gene are MGHDK and SYGVNS. The CDR3 DNA is TGTGCCAGCAGTGTCGGCCGGGACAGCGGAAACACCATATATTTT. This encodes CASSVGRDSGNTIYF. Complete variable domain (other parts from reference TRBV25-1 and TRBJ1-3): EADIYQTPRYLVIGTGKKITLECSQTMGHDKMYWYQQDPGMELHLIHYSYGVNSTEKGDLSSESTVSRIRTEHFPLTLESARPSHTSQYLCASSVGRDSGNTIYFGEGSWLTVV.

As concerns this clone: The junction departs from the called germline gene at one end, perhaps through a read error. The genes are TRBV19 and TRBJ1-2; D gene ambiguous. Per the germline V gene, CDR1 is LNHDA and CDR2 is SQIVND (reference sequence). The CDR3 has 14 amino acids. CDR3 sequence (DNA): TGTGCCAGTTGTATGACGCGTTATCAATATGGCTACACCTTC. It specifies CASCMTRYQYGYTF.

Regarding this clone: In the same sample, other DNA sequences code for this CDR3. The V and J genes are TRBV28 and TRBJ1-5; TRBD1 agrees at 8 bases. This CDR3 region has 15 residues. The germline V gene encodes CDR1 MDHEN and CDR2 SYDVKM. Trimming removed 4 bases from V and 6 bases from J; junction bases left unmatched: 8. The CDR3 DNA is TGTGCCAGCAGTTGGGATACAGGGGGGGGTCAGCCCCAGCATTTT. Its protein is CASSWDTGGGQPQHF.

CDR3 nucleotides: TGTGCCAGCAGTAGGGCGGTGAGCAATGAAAAACTGTTTTTT. Its protein is CASSRAVSNEKLFF. The chain uses TRBV28 and TRBJ1-4; no clear D. This CDR3 is 14 amino acids long. Trimming took 5 bases from V and 5 from J, leaving 12 bases between them. Germline assignment: CDR1 MDHEN and CDR2 SYDVKM.

The CDR3 DNA sequence: TGTGCCAGCAGCCAAGGGCCGGGCCCGAACACCGGGGAGCTGTTTTTT. It codes for CASSQGPGPNTGELFF. V and J are TRBV3-1 (or the pseudogene TRBV3-2) and TRBJ2-2; no reliable D call. Germline CDR1 is LGHDT and CDR2 is YNNKEL (reference sequence). The CDR3 runs to 16 residues. The V end was cut by 1 base, the J end by 0 bases, with 9 bases between.

The chain recombines TRBV6-5 with TRBJ1-1; no reliable D call. The V gene lost 2 bases and the J gene lost 2 bases, with 9 bases spanning the gap. The CDR3 is 14 amino acids. In germline, CDR1 is MNHEY, CDR2 SVGAGI. CDR3 DNA: TGTGCCAGCAGTTACACCGAATTTAACACTGAAGCTTTCTTT. It yields the protein CASSYTEFNTEAFF.

The chain joins TRBV7-2 to TRBJ1-2; 11 bases are shared with TRBD1. CDR1 is SGHTA, CDR2 FQGNSA, per germline. Trimming took 3 bases from V and 1 from J; bases not matched to a gene: 4. This CDR3 region has 16 residues. For the CDR3, the DNA is TGTGCCAGCAGCTTGGGCGGGACAGGGGGTAACTATGGCTACACCTTC. Encoded protein: CASSLGGTGGNYGYTF.

The chain couples TRBV11-3 to TRBJ2-3; no clear D. Germline-derived CDR1 and CDR2 are SGHNT and YENEEA. This CDR3 is built from 13 residues. Trimming removed 5 bases at V and 0 bases at J, with 6 bases between. The CDR3: CASSPPSTDTQYF. DNA of the CDR3: TGTGCCAGCAGCCCCCCTAGCACAGATACGCAGTATTTT.